This T cell receptor (beta chain) was profiled in a study of long-term antiretroviral therapy in people with HIV. Background on the study: Of all samples, the earliest predate the 2015 immediate-ART recommendation by about a decade.

The germline CDR1 and CDR2 sequences are GTSNPN and SVGIG (reference sequence). This CDR3 comprises 14 residues. With 4 bases removed from V and 8 bases from J, the gap between germline ends came to 20 bases. The libraries were made with immunoSEQ v3.0 at survey level. Measured with immunoSEQ multiplex PCR; TCRdb has only the in-frame clones, and not every one. The table includes around 21,000 clones, roughly nine tenths detected once. Study conclusions and caveats: Repertoires looked antigen-experienced, with only a slight naive shift after ART.

In regard to this clone: Its target is not known.

The chain employs TRBV30 and TRBJ1-2; D unclear. This clonotype was sampled from a woman in her 30s with HIV. The input for sequencing was unsorted PBMCs, taken 4.2 to 4.5 years before starting antiretroviral therapy. This CDR3 reads CAWTPDRPGGGYTF. In DNA, the CDR3 is TGTGCCTGGACTCCGGACCGACCGGGCGGAGGCTACACCTTC.